The sequence of this TCR beta chain was determined in a study of blood T cells in healthy people across ages (dated by TCRdb to the mid-2010s). Regarding the research as a whole: In model experiments, template switching captured about one uniquely barcoded TCR beta cDNA molecule for every two T cells. Two additional independent replicas of 1 million unique cDNA reads from the same blood draw were analyzed for two donors (one aged 18 to 29 and one aged 80 or older). The donors were divided into four age groups: young (average around 15 years), middle-aged (under 40), aged (roughly 60) and long-lived (about 79). Age-related changes in TCR beta repertoire diversity were measured in the study by deep sequencing normalized with unique cDNA molecular identifiers. Study-level results and caveats: The CMV infection status of donors was not known, potentially confounding age-related changes in expanded clonotypes. Total diversity estimates from one million sequenced T cells were considered lower bounds and underestimates. As age increased, observed TCR beta diversity per million T cells dropped in a roughly linear way, and a significant reduction was already evident by age about 36. Compared with the aged group, more naive CD4+ T cells, fewer expanded clones and increased TCR diversity were shown by the long-lived group, suggesting age selection. The percentage of naive T cells measured by flow cytometry correlated strongly with observed TCR beta diversity. Since profiling was done on bulk unsorted PBMCs, naive and antigen-experienced compartments could not be conclusively compared.

Donors were around 37 systemically healthy Caucasian individuals from Russia aged about 6 to 100 years. Each donor gave 8 to 10 milliliters of peripheral blood, collected into EDTA-treated Vacutainer tubes. Ficoll-Paque density-gradient centrifugation was used to isolate PBMCs, with at least 7 million per sample. Total RNA, at least 5 micrograms per sample, was extracted from PBMCs with Trizol reagent. The percentages of naive CD45RAhigh/CD27high T cells were determined by flow cytometry on a PBMC aliquot from every donor. Receptor libraries were prepared by 5' RACE. Sequencing was performed on an Illumina HiSeq 2500. A second PCR of about 7 to 12 cycles was performed with a sample-barcoded 5' primer and a J-beta primer mix. Each TCR beta cDNA molecule received a unique molecular identifier from a template-switch 5' adaptor carrying 12 random nucleotides. At least 2.5 million CDR3-containing paired-end reads were obtained from each sample. First-strand cDNA synthesis was performed from all RNA using the Mint cDNA synthesis kit, with priming by a TRBC-specific oligonucleotide. Following uracil-DNA glycosylase treatment, a first 18-cycle PCR with universal primers M1SS and BC2_uni_R was performed on all cDNA. The paper's processing steps were these. For normalization, 1 million high-quality reads, each with a distinct molecular identifier, were randomly selected from each sample. Instead of being binned into consensus sequences, reads with shared molecular identifiers were discarded. MiTCR, with a Q25 quality threshold and the strictest error-elimination algorithm, was used for CDR3 identification, clonotype clustering and error correction. A nonparametric unseen species model with Euler transformation was used to estimate a lower bound on total TCR beta diversity. TCRdb reran the public reads through fastp at Q25 and MiXCR, keeping productive beta chains. Each entry is one CDR3 protein sequence, shown with its most common DNA and genes. V and J calls and clone size were set by TCRdb, not the authors. The table for this sample lists about 1 million distinct CDR3 sequences; under 30% of them were counted only once. The ten largest account for about 0.72% of the sample.

Reading from cysteine to phenylalanine, the CDR3 counts 16 amino acids. Only the CDR3 DNA stays, 48 bases, in frame from base 1. CDR1 SQVTM and CDR2 ANQGSEA are derived from the germline V gene. After removal of 4 bases from V and 1 base from J, the junction retains 9 bases not matched to a gene. This clonotype was seen more than once but under ten times. Its antigen has not been determined. No base qualities exist here, and no much larger clone lies one base off it. The same sample was also studied in work on T cells of mothers and their children. Per the second study: Nine systemically healthy Caucasian individuals served as donors, namely three mothers together with their six children. cDNA synthesis consumed the entire amount of extracted RNA, loaded at approximately 1.5 ug RNA in each 15 ul reaction. In the second PCR, sample barcodes and 2-4 random nucleotides were introduced via the M1S primer. Each mother yielded over 9.5 million TCR beta CDR3 reads and each child 2.5 million to 3 million reads. TCR recombination output is similarly shaped by thymic selection in related and unrelated pairs, with a minor effect exerted by inherited differences. Normalized repertoire overlap in related mother-child pairs was always slightly higher than in unrelated mother-child pairs, but the difference was never significant. Persistent microchimeric T cell clones were not detected, at a sensitivity of around 99 clones per million clonotypes. In the study, deep NGS was used to compare the TCR beta repertoires of mothers and children, and features distinguishing related mother-child pairs from unrelated individuals were sought. Mothers averaged roughly 36 +/- 4 years of age and children averaged roughly 10 +/- 4 years. After adapter ligation with NEBNext reagents, the libraries were sequenced on Illumina HiSeq 2000 with 100+100 nt paired-end reads. Mother and child libraries were prepared a month apart and sequenced in separate runs to prevent cross-contamination. For each donor, between roughly 500,000 and 2,300,000 distinct TCR beta clonotypes were identified. Naive TCR beta clonotypes were estimated from low-frequency clonotypes matched to each donor's FACS-determined naive share, without sorting.

This sequence was found in a girl between 2 and 10 years old in good health. The sample was blood. The chain joins TRBV29-1 to TRBJ2-3; 9 of the junction bases match TRBD1. In nucleotides, the sequence is TGCAGCGTTGGCGTGTGGGACAGGGCGGGCACAGATACGCAGTATTTT. Its coded protein is CSVGVWDRAGTDTQYF.